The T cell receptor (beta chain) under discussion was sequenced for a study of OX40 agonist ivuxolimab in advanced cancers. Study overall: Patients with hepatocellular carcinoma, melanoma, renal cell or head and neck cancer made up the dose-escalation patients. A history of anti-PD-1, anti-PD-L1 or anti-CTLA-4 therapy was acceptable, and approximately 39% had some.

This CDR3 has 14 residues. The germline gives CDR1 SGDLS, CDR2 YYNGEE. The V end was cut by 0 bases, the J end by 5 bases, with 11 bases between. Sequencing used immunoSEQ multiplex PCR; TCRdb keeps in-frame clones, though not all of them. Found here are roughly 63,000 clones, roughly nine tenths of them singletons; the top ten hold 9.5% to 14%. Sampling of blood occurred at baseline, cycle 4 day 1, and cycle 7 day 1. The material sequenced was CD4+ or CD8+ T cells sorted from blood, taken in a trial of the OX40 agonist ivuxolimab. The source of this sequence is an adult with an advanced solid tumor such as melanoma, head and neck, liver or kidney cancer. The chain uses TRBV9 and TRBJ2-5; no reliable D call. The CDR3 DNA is TGTGCCAGCAGCGTAGAAACGGGCCGGGAGACCCAGTACTTC. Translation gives CASSVETGRETQYF.